This T cell receptor beta chain stems from a study of blood T cell repertoires in COVID-19. On the study more broadly: Nucleic acid was either cDNA or gDNA, and it came from T cells, B-cell-depleted T cells, or PBMCs.

Only one count was recorded for this clone. Under the authors' procedure: Counts of nucleated cells, estimated from reference gene primer amplification, were obtained. The repertoire was sequenced with immunoSEQ multiplex PCR; TCRdb's copy has only in-frame clones and lacks some. The D gene and trimming were derived from the DNA, and the V and J assignments and clone size from that table. The sample consists of hundreds of thousands of clones, roughly 88% of them appearing once. The CDR3 totals 11 residues. Per germline, CDR1 SQVTM and CDR2 ANQGSEA. V shed 6 bases and J shed 10 bases, with 15 bases lying between them.

The specimen was peripheral blood. The V and J genes are TRBV29-1 and TRBJ2-5; perhaps TRBD1 as D (7 bases). This receptor was obtained from an elderly man with acute or convalescent COVID-19. CDR3 in DNA: TGCAGCGTCGGGACAGCCGGGGGCCAGTACTTC. This codes for CSVGTAGGQYF.